The rows below give T cell receptor beta chains drawn from one sample of a study of radiotherapy plus CTLA-4 blockade in lung cancer. Data came from immunoSEQ multiplex PCR; TCRdb stores just in-frame clones and leaves some out. The sample holds around 29,000 clones, 80% to 90% seen once. The sample was peripheral blood, taken from a patient treated with radiotherapy plus ipilimumab. The receptor set was obtained from a human donor with non-small cell lung cancer that progressed on radiotherapy plus ipilimumab. CDR3s leave out the opening cysteine and the closing phenylalanine or tryptophan.

j_call v_call cdr3_aa
TRBJ2-7 TRBV11-3 ASSLGMGQIYEQY
TRBJ1-1 TRBV7-2 ASSRDRGKSF
TRBJ1-1 TRBV5-1 ASSQDRGWTEAF
TRBJ2-3 TRBV28 ASSPSHGGAPDTQY
TRBJ1-3 TRBV7-3 ASSRGHPSSGNTIY
TRBJ2-7 TRBV21-1 ASSPREGQLYEQY
TRBJ2-3 TRBV15 APGRRPRPDTQY
TRBJ1-4 TRBV19 ASSIDRRDRAHGNEKLF
TRBJ1-6 TRBV6-6 ASSSLQGAGSPLH
TRBJ1-2 TRBV6-1 ASSGWTGGGYT
TRBJ2-3 TRBV4-2 ASSPGTRNTDTQY
TRBJ1-4 TRBV2 ASRIQGLVEKLF
TRBJ2-5 TRBV4-1 ASSQVSGETQY
TRBJ2-7 TRBV21-1 ARHGQGLTEEQY
TRBJ1-2 TRBV19 ASTDRPLDYGYT
TRBJ1-2 TRBV2 ASSKDSTNYGYT
TRBJ2-3 TRBV9 ASRVGTSVRDTQY
TRBJ2-1 TRBV25-1 ASSAGTSGGVRYNEQF
TRBJ1-6 TRBV6-5 ASSAQGGHSPLH
TRBJ2-7 TRBV5-1 ASSLGGPYEQY
TRBJ2-7 TRBV11-2 ASSTRTGSYEQY
TRBJ1-2 TRBV11-2 ASSLTSVGPTRGYT
TRBJ2-1 TRBV11-2 ASSLGGEQF
TRBJ2-1 TRBV23-1 ASSQLSRSSSYNEQF
TRBJ1-1 TRBV27 ASSLSQDGGRRAF
TRBJ2-1 TRBV6-5 ASSYGSISYNEQF
TRBJ2-7 TRBV27 ASRLAGSSYEQY
TRBJ1-2 TRBV10-3 AISLGLFYGYT
TRBJ2-7 TRBV5-1 ASSLRTSEGYEQY
TRBJ1-1 TRBV2 ASGRQTGIFEAF
TRBJ2-7 TRBV10-3 AITDRQPSYEQY
TRBJ1-2 TRBV13 ASSPDPGTENYYGYT
TRBJ1-2 TRBV15 ATSRGQGAST
TRBJ1-2 TRBV7-9 ASSFQGRWNGYT
TRBJ2-1 TRBV29-1 SVGQTGGIYNEQF
TRBJ1-6 TRBV18 ASSPQGSYSPLH
TRBJ1-2 TRBV7-2 ASSFWQGDGYT
TRBJ1-5 TRBV19 ASSALSGTSYSNQPQH
TRBJ1-4 TRBV10-3 AISDPTRDKDEKLF
TRBJ2-7 TRBV7-6 ASSFSADYEQY
TRBJ2-2 TRBV4-1 ASSQVLSRVFGELF
TRBJ1-2 TRBV18 ASSPEAVPGDGYT
TRBJ2-3 TRBV5-1 ASSLTGGRADTQY
TRBJ1-4 TRBV5-6 ASSYKGLGWGEKLF
TRBJ2-3 TRBV4-2 ASSQPAGSSTDTQY
TRBJ1-2 TRBV5-1 ASSLVGEPGGGYT
TRBJ2-3 TRBV5-1 ASSSGTSGGPGTQY
TRBJ1-2 TRBV20-1 SAQTGTGYT
TRBJ1-2 TRBV7-9 ASSIEFYGYT
TRBJ2-3 TRBV6-5 ASRASGGGSDTQY
TRBJ2-7 TRBV18 ASSLNRQGEQY
TRBJ2-3 TRBV30 AWNSHVKRGVQDTQY
TRBJ1-2 TRBV6-1 ASSEAWQGVSYT
TRBJ1-3 TRBV6-1 ASSVSGEWSGNTIY
TRBJ2-3 TRBV27 ASSLFSGGQSDTQY
TRBJ1-5 TRBV15 ATSRDPNQPQH
TRBJ2-3 TRBV25-1 ASSDPSGASDTQY
TRBJ1-4 TRBV11-2 ASSLQGAEKLF
TRBJ2-1 TRBV27 ASRRGDNEQF
TRBJ1-1 TRBV4-2 ASSQVGGTEAF